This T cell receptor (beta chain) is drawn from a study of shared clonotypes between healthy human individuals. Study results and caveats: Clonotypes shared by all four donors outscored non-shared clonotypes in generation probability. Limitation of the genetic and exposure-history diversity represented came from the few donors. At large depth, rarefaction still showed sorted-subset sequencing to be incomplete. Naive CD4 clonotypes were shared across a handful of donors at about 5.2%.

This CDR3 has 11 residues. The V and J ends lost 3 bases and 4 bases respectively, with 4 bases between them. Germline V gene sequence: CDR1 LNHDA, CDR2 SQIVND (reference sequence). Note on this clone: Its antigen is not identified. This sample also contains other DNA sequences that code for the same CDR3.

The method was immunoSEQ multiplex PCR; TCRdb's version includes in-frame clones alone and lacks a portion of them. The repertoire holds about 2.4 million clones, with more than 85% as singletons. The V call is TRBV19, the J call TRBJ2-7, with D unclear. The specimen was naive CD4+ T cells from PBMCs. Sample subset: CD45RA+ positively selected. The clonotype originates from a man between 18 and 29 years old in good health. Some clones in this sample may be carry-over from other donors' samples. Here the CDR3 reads CASSMGYEQYF. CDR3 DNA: TGTGCCAGTAGTATGGGTTACGAGCAGTACTTC.